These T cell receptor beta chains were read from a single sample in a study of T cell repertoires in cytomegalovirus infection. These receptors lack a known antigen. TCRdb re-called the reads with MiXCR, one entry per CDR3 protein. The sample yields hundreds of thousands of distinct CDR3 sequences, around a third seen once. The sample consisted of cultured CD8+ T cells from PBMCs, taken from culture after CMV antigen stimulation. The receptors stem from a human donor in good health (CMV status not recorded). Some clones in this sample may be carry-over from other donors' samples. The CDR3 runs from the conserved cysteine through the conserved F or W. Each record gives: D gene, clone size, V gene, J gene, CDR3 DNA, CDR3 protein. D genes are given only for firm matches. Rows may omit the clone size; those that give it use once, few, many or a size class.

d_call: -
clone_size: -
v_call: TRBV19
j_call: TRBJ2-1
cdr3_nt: TGTGCCAGTCATGACCAAGACAATGAGCAGTTCTTC
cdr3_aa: CASHDQDNEQFF

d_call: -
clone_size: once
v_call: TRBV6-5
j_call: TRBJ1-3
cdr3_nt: TGTGCCAGCAGAACAGGGAGAGGAAACACCATATATTTT
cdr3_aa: CASRTGRGNTIYF

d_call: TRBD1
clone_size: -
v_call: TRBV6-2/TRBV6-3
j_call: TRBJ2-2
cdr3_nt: TGTGCCAGCAGTTACTTGTCAACGGGACAGGCATTTACGAACACCGGGGAGCTGTTTTTT
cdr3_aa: CASSYLSTGQAFTNTGELFF

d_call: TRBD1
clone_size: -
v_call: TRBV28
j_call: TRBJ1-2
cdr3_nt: TGTGCCAGCAGTGAGGTGACAGGGCGGGGTGGCTACACCTTC
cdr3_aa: CASSEVTGRGGYTF

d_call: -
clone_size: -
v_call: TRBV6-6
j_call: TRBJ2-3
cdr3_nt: TGTGCCAGCAGTTACGGGGACTTCACAGATACGCAGTATTTT
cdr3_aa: CASSYGDFTDTQYF

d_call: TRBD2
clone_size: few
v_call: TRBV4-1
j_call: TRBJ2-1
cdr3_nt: TGCGCCAGCAGCCAAGACGGGGGGGGGGGCTTTGAGCAGTTCTTC
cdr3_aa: CASSQDGGGGFEQFF

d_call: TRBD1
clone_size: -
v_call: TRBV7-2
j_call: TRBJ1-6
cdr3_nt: TGTGCCAGCAGCTTACGCTTACAGGGGAATTCACCCCTCCACTTT
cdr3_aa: CASSLRLQGNSPLHF

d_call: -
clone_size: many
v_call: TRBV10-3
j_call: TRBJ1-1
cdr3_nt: TGTGCCATCAGTGACCCCACTAGGCAGGGCCTAAATGAAGCTTTCTTT
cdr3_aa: CAISDPTRQGLNEAFF

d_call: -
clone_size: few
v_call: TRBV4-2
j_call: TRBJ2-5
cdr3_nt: TGTGCCAGCAGCTTCGACAGGGAGACCCAGTACTTC
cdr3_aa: CASSFDRETQYF

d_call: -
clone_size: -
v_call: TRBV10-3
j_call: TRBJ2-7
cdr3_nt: TGTGCCATCAGGCTGGGCAGTAACTACGAGCAGTACTTC
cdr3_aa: CAIRLGSNYEQYF

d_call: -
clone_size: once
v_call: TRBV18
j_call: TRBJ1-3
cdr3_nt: TGTGCCAGCTCACCTGATAAGAGACTGGGAAACACCATATATTTT
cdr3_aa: CASSPDKRLGNTIYF

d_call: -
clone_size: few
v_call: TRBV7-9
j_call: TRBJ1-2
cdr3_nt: TGTGCCAGCAGCTTTTCCGGGGAGGGACATAACTATGGCTACACCTTC
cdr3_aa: CASSFSGEGHNYGYTF

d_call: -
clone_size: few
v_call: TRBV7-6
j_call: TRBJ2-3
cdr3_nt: TGTGCCAGCAGCTTGGGGGGTGGGACAGTCAAAGATACGCAGTATTTT
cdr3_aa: CASSLGGGTVKDTQYF

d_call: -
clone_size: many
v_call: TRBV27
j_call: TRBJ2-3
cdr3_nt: TGTGCCAGCAGTTTAGGGTCCGGAAGAGGAGATACGCAGTATTTT
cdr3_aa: CASSLGSGRGDTQYF

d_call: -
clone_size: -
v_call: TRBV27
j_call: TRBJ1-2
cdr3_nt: TGTGCCAGCAGTAACGATGGGTATGGCTACACCTTC
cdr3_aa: CASSNDGYGYTF

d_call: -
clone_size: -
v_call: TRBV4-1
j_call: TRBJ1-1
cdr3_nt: TGTGCCAGCAGCCAAGCGGGACGGTCAATGAACACTGAAGCTTTCTTT
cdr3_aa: CASSQAGRSMNTEAFF

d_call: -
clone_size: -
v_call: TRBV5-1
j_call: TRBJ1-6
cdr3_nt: TGCGCCAGCAGCGACCGGGCACTCAATTCACCCCTCCACTTT
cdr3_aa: CASSDRALNSPLHF

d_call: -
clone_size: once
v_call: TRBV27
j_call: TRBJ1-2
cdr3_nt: TGTGCCAGCAGTCCCGACAGGAAATTAGGCTATGGCTACACCTTC
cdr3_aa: CASSPDRKLGYGYTF

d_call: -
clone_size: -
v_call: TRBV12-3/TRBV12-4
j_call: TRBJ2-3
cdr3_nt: TGTGCCAGCAGTCGCAGTTTCGGACAATCTAGCACAGATACGCAGTATTTT
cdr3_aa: CASSRSFGQSSTDTQYF

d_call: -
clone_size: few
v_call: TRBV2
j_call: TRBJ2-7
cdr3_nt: TGTGCCAGCAGTGAAACAGGGAACACTTCCTACGAGCAGTACTTC
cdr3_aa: CASSETGNTSYEQYF

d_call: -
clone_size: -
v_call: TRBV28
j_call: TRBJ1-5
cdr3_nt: TGTGCCAGCAGTCTCCTCTCAGGGTCCAATCAGCCCCAGCATTTT
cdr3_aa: CASSLLSGSNQPQHF

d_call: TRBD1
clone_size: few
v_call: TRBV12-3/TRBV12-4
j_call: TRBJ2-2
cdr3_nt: TGTGCCAGCAGTACCGACAGGGTGTTAACCGGGGAGCTGTTTTTT
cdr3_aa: CASSTDRVLTGELFF

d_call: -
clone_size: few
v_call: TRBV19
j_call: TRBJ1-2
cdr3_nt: TGTGCCAGTAGTCGATGGGACACAGCTAACTATGGCTACACCTTC
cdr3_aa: CASSRWDTANYGYTF

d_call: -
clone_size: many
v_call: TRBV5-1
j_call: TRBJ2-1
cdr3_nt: TGCGCCAGCTCCGCTGGAGGGGGCCTCTACAATGAGCAGTTCTTC
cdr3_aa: CASSAGGGLYNEQFF

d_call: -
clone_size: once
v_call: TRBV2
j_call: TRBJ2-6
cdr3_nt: TGTGCCAGCAGTTTAACAGCGGGGGCCAACGTCCTGACTTTC
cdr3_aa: CASSLTAGANVLTF

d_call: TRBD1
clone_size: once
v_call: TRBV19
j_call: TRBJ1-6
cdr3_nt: TGTGCCAGTAGTAGGCTCCGGGACAGGGGAGACTCACCCCTCCACTTT
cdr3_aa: CASSRLRDRGDSPLHF

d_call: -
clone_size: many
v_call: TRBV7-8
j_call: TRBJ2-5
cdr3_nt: TGTGCCAGCAGCTTAAACATCCGGGGAAGGGAGGAGACCCAGTACTTC
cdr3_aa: CASSLNIRGREETQYF

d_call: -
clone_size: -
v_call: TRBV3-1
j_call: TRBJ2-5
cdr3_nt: TGTGCCAGCAGCCCAAGACAGGACGTCTATTGCAGTACCCAGTACTTC
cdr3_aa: CASSPRQDVYCSTQYF

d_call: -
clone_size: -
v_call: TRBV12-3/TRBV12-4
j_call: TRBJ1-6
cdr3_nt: TGTGCCAGCAGTTTACCCCTTTATAATTCACCCCTCCACTTT
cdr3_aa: CASSLPLYNSPLHF

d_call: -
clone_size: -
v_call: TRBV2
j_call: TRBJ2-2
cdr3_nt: TGTGCCAGCGAGCAGGGGACCGGGGAGCTGTTTTTT
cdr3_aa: CASEQGTGELFF

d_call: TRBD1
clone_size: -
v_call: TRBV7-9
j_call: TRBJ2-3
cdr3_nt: TGTGCCAGCAGCTATACCGGGACAGGGAGAGATACGCAGTATTTT
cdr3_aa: CASSYTGTGRDTQYF

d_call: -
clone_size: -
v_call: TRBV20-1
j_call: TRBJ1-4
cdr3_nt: TGCAGTGCTAGTGTTGATGAAAAACTGTTTTTT
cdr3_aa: CSASVDEKLFF

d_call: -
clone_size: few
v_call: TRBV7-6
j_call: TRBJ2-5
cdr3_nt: TGTGCCAGCAGCTTAGTCGATCCGCTGGGGACCCAGTACTTC
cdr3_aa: CASSLVDPLGTQYF

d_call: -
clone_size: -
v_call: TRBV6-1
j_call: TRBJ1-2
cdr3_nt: TGTGCCAGCAGTTCAATACAGGAGTCGTTCTATGGCTACACCTTC
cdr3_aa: CASSSIQESFYGYTF

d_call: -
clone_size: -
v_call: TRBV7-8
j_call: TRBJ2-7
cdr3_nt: TGTGCCAGCGCAGAGGGGGGGCCCTACGAGCAGTACTTC
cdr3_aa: CASAEGGPYEQYF

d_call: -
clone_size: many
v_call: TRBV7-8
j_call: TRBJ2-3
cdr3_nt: TGTGCCAGCAGCTTGGGTCTAATGAGCACAGATACGCAGTATTTT
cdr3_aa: CASSLGLMSTDTQYF

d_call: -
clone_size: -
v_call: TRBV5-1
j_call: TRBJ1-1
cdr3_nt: TGCGCCAGCAGGGGTGGGAAGACTGAAGCTTTCTTT
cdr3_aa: CASRGGKTEAFF

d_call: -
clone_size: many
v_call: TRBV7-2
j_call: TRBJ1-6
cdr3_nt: TGTGCCAGCAGCCGGACAGCCCCTAGAACACCCCTCCACTTT
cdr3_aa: CASSRTAPRTPLHF

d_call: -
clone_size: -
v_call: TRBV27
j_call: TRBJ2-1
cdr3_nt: TGTGCCAGCAGTTTGGAGGGTTTCAACAATGAGCAGTTCTTC
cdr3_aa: CASSLEGFNNEQFF

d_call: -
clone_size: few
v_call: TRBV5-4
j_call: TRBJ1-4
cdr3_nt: TGTGCCAGCAGCTTGGATTACGGGGATGAAAAACTGTTTTTT
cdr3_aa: CASSLDYGDEKLFF

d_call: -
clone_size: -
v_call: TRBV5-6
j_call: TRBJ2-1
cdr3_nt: TGTGCCAGCATCTTTTCGGGGGGCCTAAAGAGTGAGCAGTTCTTC
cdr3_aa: CASIFSGGLKSEQFF

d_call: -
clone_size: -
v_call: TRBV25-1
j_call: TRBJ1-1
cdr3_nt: TGTGCCAGCAGTAAAGGGTCCACTGAAGCTTTCTTT
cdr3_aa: CASSKGSTEAFF

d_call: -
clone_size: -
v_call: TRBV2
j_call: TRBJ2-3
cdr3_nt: TGTGCCAGAACTGGGATAGGGGGTATCACAGATACGCAGTATTTT
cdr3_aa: CARTGIGGITDTQYF

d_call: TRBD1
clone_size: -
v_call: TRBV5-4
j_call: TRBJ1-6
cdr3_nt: TGTGCCAGCAGCTTCGGACAGGGGGTTTCACCCCTCCACTTT
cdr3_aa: CASSFGQGVSPLHF

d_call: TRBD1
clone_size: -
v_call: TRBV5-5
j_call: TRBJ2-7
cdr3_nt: TGTGCCAGCAGCCCCTTCCGGGACAGATTCTACGAGCAGTACTTC
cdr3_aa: CASSPFRDRFYEQYF

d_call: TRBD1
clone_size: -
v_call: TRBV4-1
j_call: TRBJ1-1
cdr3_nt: TGTGCCAGCAGCCCTAGAAGGGGGCCGAACACTGAAGCTTTCTTT
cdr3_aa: CASSPRRGPNTEAFF

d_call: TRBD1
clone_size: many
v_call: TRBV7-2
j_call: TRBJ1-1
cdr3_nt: TGTGCCAGCAGCCGACAGGGGAGTATAGGAATGAACACTGAAGCTTTCTTT
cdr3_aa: CASSRQGSIGMNTEAFF

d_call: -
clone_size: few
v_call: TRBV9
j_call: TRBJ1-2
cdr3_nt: TGTGCCAGCAGCGTACCCTCGCAGGGAGACGATGGCTACACCTTC
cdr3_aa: CASSVPSQGDDGYTF

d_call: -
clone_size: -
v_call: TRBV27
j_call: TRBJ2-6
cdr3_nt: TGTGCCAGCAGTTTATGGTTTAGGATCCGCGACAGCTCTGGGGCCAACGTCCTGACTTTC
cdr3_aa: CASSLWFRIRDSSGANVLTF

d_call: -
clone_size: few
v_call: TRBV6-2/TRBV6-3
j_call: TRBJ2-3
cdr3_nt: TGTGCCAGCCTACGGCCGGGGGAGGAAGATACGCAGTATTTT
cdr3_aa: CASLRPGEEDTQYF

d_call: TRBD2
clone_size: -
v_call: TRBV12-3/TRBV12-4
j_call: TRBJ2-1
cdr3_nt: TGTGCCAGCAGTTTATCACTAGCGGGGGGCAATGAGCAGTTCTTC
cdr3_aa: CASSLSLAGGNEQFF

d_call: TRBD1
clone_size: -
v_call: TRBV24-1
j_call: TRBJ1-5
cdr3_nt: TGTGCCACCAGTGCCACTGGACAGGGTCAGCCCCAGCATTTT
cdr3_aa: CATSATGQGQPQHF

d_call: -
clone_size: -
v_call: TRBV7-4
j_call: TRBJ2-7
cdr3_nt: TGTGCCAGCAGCGACGCAGGGACTTACTACGAGCAGTACTTC
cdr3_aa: CASSDAGTYYEQYF

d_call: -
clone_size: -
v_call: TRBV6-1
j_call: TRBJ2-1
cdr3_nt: TGTGCCAGCAGTGGGACAGCCACCTTTGGGGATGAGCAGTTCTTC
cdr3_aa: CASSGTATFGDEQFF

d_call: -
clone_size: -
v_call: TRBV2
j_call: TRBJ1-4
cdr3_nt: TGTGCCAGCAGACAGAATGAAAAACTGTTTTTT
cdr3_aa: CASRQNEKLFF

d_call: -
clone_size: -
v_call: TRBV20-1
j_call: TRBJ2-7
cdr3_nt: TGCAGTGCTAGAGATTCGGGTACCTACGAGCAGTACTTC
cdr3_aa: CSARDSGTYEQYF